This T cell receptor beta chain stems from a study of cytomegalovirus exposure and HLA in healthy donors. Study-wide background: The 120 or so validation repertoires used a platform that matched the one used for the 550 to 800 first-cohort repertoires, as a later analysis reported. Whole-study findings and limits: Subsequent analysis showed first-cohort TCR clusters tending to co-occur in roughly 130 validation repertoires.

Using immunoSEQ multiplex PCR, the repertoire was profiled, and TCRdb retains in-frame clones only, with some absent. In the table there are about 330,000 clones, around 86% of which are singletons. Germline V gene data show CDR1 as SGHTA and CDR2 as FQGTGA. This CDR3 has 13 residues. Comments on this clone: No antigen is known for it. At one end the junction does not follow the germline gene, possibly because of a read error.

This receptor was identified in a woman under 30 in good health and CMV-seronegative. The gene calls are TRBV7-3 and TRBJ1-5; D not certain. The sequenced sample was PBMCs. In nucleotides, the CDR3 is TGTGCCAGCAGCTTAGGTAGCGATCAGCCCCAGCATTTT. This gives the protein CASSLGSDQPQHF. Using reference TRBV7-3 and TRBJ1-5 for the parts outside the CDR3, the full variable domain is GAGVSQTPSNKVTEKGKYVELRCDPISGHTALYWYRQSLGQGPEFLIYFQGTGAADDSGLPNDRFFAVRPEGSVSTLKIQRTERGDSAVYLCASSLGSDQPQHFGDGTRLSIL.